One and the same sample provided the 10 T cell receptor beta chains below, sequenced in a study of blood T cells in healthy people across ages. The use of a sample-barcoded 5' primer and a J-beta primer mix characterized a second PCR of about 7 to 12 cycles. MiXCR, run by TCRdb on the 5' RACE reads, gives a single entry per CDR3 protein. This table holds approximately 800,000 distinct CDR3 sequences, approximately 25% found once. This sample was shared with a second study, whose subject was T cells of mothers and their children.

The sample was blood. All receptors come from a boy aged 10-17 years in good health.

This clonotype was observed a handful of times. The genes are TRBV29-1 and TRBJ1-4; the D is unclear. V shed 7 bases and J shed 5 bases, with 11 bases lying between them. Per germline, CDR1 SQVTM and CDR2 ANQGSEA. This CDR3 comprises 12 residues. CDR3 residues: CSAGVNNEKLFF. DNA for the CDR3: TGCAGCGCGGGTGTTAACAATGAAAAACTGTTTTTT. The full variable domain, in which reference TRBV29-1 and TRBJ1-4 provide the parts outside the CDR3, is SAVISQKPSRDICQRGTSLTIQCQVDSQVTMMFWYRQQPGQSLTLIATANQGSEATYESGFVIDKFPISRPNLTFSTLTVSNMSPEDSSIYLCSAGVNNEKLFFGSGTQLSVL.

This chain connects TRBV7-2 to TRBJ1-2, with D possibly being TRBD1 (6 bases). CDR1 is SGHTA and CDR2 is FQGNSA in the germline V gene. V was trimmed by 6 bases and J by 7 bases, leaving 15 bases between them. The CDR3 sequence is 13 residues long. The CDR3 DNA follows: TGTGCCAGCAGGACAACAGGGAATCGTGGCTACACCTTC. Its translation: CASRTTGNRGYTF.

This clonotype was seen more than once but under ten times. The V and J genes are TRBV5-1 and TRBJ2-1; possible D gene TRBD1, 5 bases. The CDR3 runs to 15 residues. V was cut by 4 bases and J by 5 bases, with 16 bases left in between. Germline CDR1 reads SGHRS; CDR2 reads YFSETQ. The CDR3 DNA reads as TGCGCCAGCAGCAAAACGACAGAACCTAACAATGAGCAGTTCTTC. Residues: CASSKTTEPNNEQFF.

Turning to this clonotype: The junction differs from germline at one of its ends, possibly a read error. The rearrangement links TRBV4-3 to TRBJ1-1, with D hard to call. Germline CDR1 reads LGHNA; CDR2 reads YSLEER. The CDR3 length is 14 residues. CDR3 loop: CASSQEGLNTEAFF. The CDR3 DNA sequence: TGTGCCAGCAGCCAAGAAGGGTTGAACACTGAAGCTTTCTTT.

This chain connects TRBV28 to TRBJ2-6; D gene ambiguous. The V gene lost 4 bases and the J gene lost 0 bases, with 16 bases spanning the gap. Germline values: CDR1 MDHEN, CDR2 SYDVKM. The CDR3 is made up of 18 amino acids. The CDR3, as DNA: TGTGCCAGCAGTTCCCCCAGGCTCCTTAACTCTGGGGCCAACGTCCTGACTTTC. This codes for CASSSPRLLNSGANVLTF. The full variable domain, in which reference TRBV28 and TRBJ2-6 provide the parts outside the CDR3, is DVKVTQSSRYLVKRTGEKVFLECVQDMDHENMFWYRQDPGLGLRLIYFSYDVKMKEKGDIPEGYSVSREKKERFSLILESASTNQTSMYLCASSSPRLLNSGANVLTFGAGSRLTVL.

The genes are TRBV28 and TRBJ2-5, with TRBD1 matching 8 bases. Unmatched junction bases numbered 4, after V lost 3 bases and J lost 13 bases. The CDR3 runs 11 residues. From germline, CDR1 is MDHEN and CDR2 SYDVKM. The CDR3 reads CASSLDRAPYF. The CDR3 DNA is TGTGCCAGCAGTTTGGACAGGGCGCCGTACTTC. Combining the CDR3 with reference TRBV28 and TRBJ2-5 gives the whole variable domain DVKVTQSSRYLVKRTGEKVFLECVQDMDHENMFWYRQDPGLGLRLIYFSYDVKMKEKGDIPEGYSVSREKKERFSLILESASTNQTSMYLCASSLDRAPYFGPGTRLLVL.

This chain uses TRBV13 with TRBJ2-7; no clear D gene. Germline values: CDR1 PRHDT, CDR2 FYEKMQ (reference sequence). V gave up 2 bases and J gave up 2 bases, with 19 bases separating them. This CDR3 has 17 amino acids. CDR3 bases: TGTGCCAGCAGCTTATTTGCCCTTTGGGAAGGCACCTACGAGCAGTACTTC. Translation: CASSLFALWEGTYEQYF.

This clonotype was counted between two and nine times. The CDR3 sequence: CSVEKGQGLYEQYF. DNA for the CDR3: TGCAGCGTTGAAAAGGGACAGGGTCTCTACGAGCAGTACTTC. J is TRBJ2-7 and V is TRBV29-1; 9 bases are a match to TRBD1. CDR3 length: 14 amino acids. The junction had 5 bases not matched to a gene; V was cut back by 2 bases and J by 3 bases. Germline V gene lookup returns CDR1 SQVTM and CDR2 ANQGSEA.

In this sample, this clonotype turned up a few times. The V and J genes are TRBV27 and TRBJ2-5; TRBD1 matches at 10 bases. The germline CDR1 and CDR2 sequences are MNHEY and SMNVEV (reference sequence). This CDR3 has 13 residues. With 5 bases clipped from V and 7 bases from J, the junction kept 4 bases outside the gene matches. The CDR3 here is CASSPGQGGTQYF. The CDR3 DNA follows: TGTGCCAGCAGTCCAGGACAGGGGGGGACCCAGTACTTC.

This clonotype was seen more than once but under ten times. The gene calls are TRBV20-1 and TRBJ2-4; D may be TRBD2 (5 bases). The length of the CDR3 is 15 residues. Germline V gene data show CDR1 as DFQATT and CDR2 as SNEGSKA (reference sequence). V was clipped by 3 bases and J by 7 bases, with 19 bases between them. CDR3 sequence: CSARSTGIGGNIQYF. The CDR3 DNA reads as TGCAGTGCTAGGAGTACGGGAATCGGCGGGAACATTCAGTACTTC.